This T cell receptor beta chain was identified during a study of cytomegalovirus exposure and HLA in healthy donors. Study-level background: Clustering assigned 81% of the roughly 400 genotyped donors to the Caucasian-associated ancestry cluster.

Primers for the PCR totalled 60 Vbeta and 13 Jbeta. TCRdb's copy holds only in-frame clones and misses some; the assay was immunoSEQ multiplex PCR. The table shows approximately 100,000 clones, with around 80% occurring only once. The receptor comes from a female donor in good health and CMV-seropositive. The sequencing input was PBMCs.

The CDR3 nucleotides read TGTGCCAGCAGCTTCCAGACAGGGGGCAATCAGCCCCAGCATTTT. Translating it yields CASSFQTGGNQPQHF. The chain recombines TRBV7-2 with TRBJ1-5; 8 bases match TRBD1. Unmatched junction bases numbered 3, after V lost 3 bases and J lost 2 bases. The germline CDR1 and CDR2 sequences are SGHTA and FQGNSA. The CDR3 is made up of 15 amino acids.